This T cell receptor (beta chain) is drawn from a study of T-cell reconstitution after alpha-beta-depleted transplantation in children. Preparing the TCRbeta library involved the use of unique molecular identifiers. TCRdb processed the PCR reads anew with MiXCR; each CDR3 protein has one entry. The repertoire holds about 400,000 distinct CDR3 sequences, with around 16% as singletons. General study findings and limits: From surviving recipient T cells and thymic progenitors came the high day-60 TCRbeta diversity observed in some patients. Where alpha-beta T cells came from about two months after transplant was reportedly several hundred expanded graft clones. The main origin of T-cell counts and diversity one year after transplant was newly produced T cells.

The germline gives CDR1 ENHRY, CDR2 SYGVKD. The CDR3 is made up of 12 amino acids. Trimming pared 6 bases from V and 1 base from J, leaving 6 bases between. There are a few counts of this clonotype. Antigen specificity is unknown. The material sequenced was PBMCs, mostly from graft donor cells, taken 360 days after TCRalphabeta/CD19-depleted stem cell transplant. The sequence was collected from a boy in the first two years of life who had a stem cell transplant for Wiskott-Aldrich syndrome, so the T cells may come from the graft donor. The chain has TRBV10-3 and TRBJ1-1; no firm D call. Written as DNA, the CDR3 is TGTGCCATCAGCGCCGCGAACACTGAAGCTTTCTTT. Encoded protein: CAISAANTEAFF.